This TCR beta chain was sequenced in a study of chemoradiotherapy in HPV16-positive cancers. Germline CDR1 SGDLS, CDR2 YYNGEE. The CDR3 covers 14 residues. V lost 0 bases to trimming and J lost 5 bases, with 11 bases between them. Sequencing used immunoSEQ multiplex PCR; TCRdb keeps in-frame clones, though not all of them. Here the sample spans 3,500 to 5,000 clones, roughly 80% being singletons. The chain links TRBV9 to TRBJ2-5; possible D gene TRBD2, 6 bases. Specimen collection occurred from a patient who underwent chemoradiotherapy. This TCR came from a human donor with HPV-associated anogenital cancer. The CDR3 DNA reads as TGTGCCAGCAGCGTAGTAGCGGCGGGGGAGACCCAGTACTTC. Its protein is CASSVVAAGETQYF.